The following is a TCR beta chain sequence with its context. Its cognate antigen is unknown. Method: immunoSEQ multiplex PCR; TCRdb's copy keeps in-frame clones and lacks some. Among over 200,000 clones, 80% to 90% were seen once, and the ten largest hold over 2.5%. This CDR3 is 16 amino acids long. The J segment lost 0 bases and the V segment lost 2 bases, leaving 7 bases of the junction unmatched. Germline V lookup: CDR1 MNHNY, CDR2 SVGAGI (reference sequence). This sample was taken from a study of cytomegalovirus exposure and HLA in healthy donors. Study background: The 95 to 150 validation repertoires, a later analysis reported, used the same platform as the roughly 610 first-cohort repertoires. Findings and caveats of the study: Reportedly, diagnosis of cytomegalovirus status by the classifier showed high specificity and sensitivity. Most TCR sequences showed up rarely, but some public TCRs showed up in many donors.

The validation cohort, a group of more than 100 subjects, included the donors and was separate from the roughly 700-subject first cohort. This TCR came from a woman aged 18 to 35 in good health and CMV-seronegative. This rearrangement joins TRBV6-6 to TRBJ2-7; TRBD2 matches 7 bases. What was sequenced was PBMCs. The CDR3, as DNA: TGTGCCAGCAGTTACAGGAGGGGCGGGAGCTCCTACGAGCAGTACTTC. It codes for CASSYRRGGSSYEQYF.